This T cell receptor (beta chain) was observed in a study of shared clonotypes between healthy human individuals (dated by TCRdb to 2020 to 2022). Describing the broader study: The cohort included three men and a couple of women between 18 and 49 years of age. To estimate repertoire size and how much clonotypes are shared between individuals, the study performed deep sequencing of blood TCR repertoires from about five healthy adults. Libraries were prepared and TCR repertoires were sequenced by different laboratories using diverse techniques, in order to increase sequencing depth and limit assay-specific biases. Per donor, leukapheresis produced somewhere between about 0.9 and 10 billion PBMCs. The paper's findings and limits, for the study overall: Pairwise subsampling indicated that sequencing depth was expected to affect the degree of clonotype sharing among donors. Sampling was restricted to blood, and TCR repertoires in tissue are likely to differ from TCR repertoires in blood. The small number of donors limited the genetic and exposure-history diversity represented.

This clone was counted ten times or more. Its antigen has not been determined. The sample holds no much larger clone one base away, and base qualities are not on file. Using the deep immunoSEQ assay, multiplex PCR amplified TCR CDR3 regions from genomic DNA. Extracted genomic DNA from each cell subset was spread evenly across all wells of several immunoSEQ 96-well plates, with each plate serving as a replicate. For unsorted PBMC, approximately 300 ng of genomic DNA, equivalent to around 33,000 T cell genomes, went into each replicate PCR. Ten immunoSEQ deep assay plates were used to sequence the unsorted PBMC genomic DNA. The purified libraries were quantified using a Qubit 3.0 fluorometer, sized with a Bioanalyzer 2100, and then quantified again using the KAPA Library Quantification kit. Every immunoSEQ 96-well plate was sequenced on a separate single-read 150-cycle Illumina NextSeq 550 flow cell. Regarding the original processing steps: Because the immunoSEQ output held only junctional sequences and lacked quality scores, the filtering could not match the filtering applied to full-length reads. Sequences were annotated with PyIR, a Python wrapper for IgBLAST v1.9, using IMGT germline references to assign V/J genes and CDR3. Reads were filtered out if the reads had weak V/J assignments (E-value above 1e-6), no CDR3, stop codons, out-of-frame junctions, or ambiguous translated residues. V3J clonotypes were defined by identical inferred V gene, J gene, and CDR3 amino acid sequence. To compute the percentage overlap between repertoires, the number of shared unique clonotypes was divided by the size of the smaller repertoire. Three approaches were used to assess repertoire richness: RTK rarefaction, the Chao1 estimator, and Recon v2.1 estimates of unobserved clonotypes. As stored in TCRdb, this immuneACCESS dataset retains in-frame rearrangements with V and J assigned. A fraction of the clones does not appear; measured against another copy, unresolved V genes explain less than half of the discrepancy, and the remainder lacks a known reason. The DNA was the basis for D and trimming; V, J and clone size are from that table. The sample table records 450,000 to 500,000 clones; more than 65% of these occur just once. In total, the top ten clones hold roughly 12% of the sample.

The donors were healthy, HIV-negative adults who had no recently reported acute infections or vaccinations. Every donor was a Caucasian adult living in Nashville, Tennessee, USA. For unsorted samples, tens of millions of PBMCs were counted, and genomic DNA was extracted using the QIAamp DNA Blood Mini kit. Blood was collected by leukapheresis, and PBMCs were isolated by Ficoll-Histopaque density gradient centrifugation and then cryopreserved in liquid nitrogen vapor phase. CDR1 MNHNS and CDR2 SASEGT are derived from the germline V gene. Trimming at the junction amounts to 0 bases on V and 6 bases on J, and the germline ends lie 9 bases apart. CDR3 length: 13 amino acids, cysteine to phenylalanine. CDR3 DNA only is kept here, 39 bases in frame from base 1.

This TCR was sampled from a woman aged 40 to 55 in good health. Some clones in this sample may be carry-over from other donors' samples. Here the chain combines TRBV6-1 and TRBJ2-7, with the D gene call left open. Material: PBMCs. CDR3 protein: CASSEAGVLEQYF. The nucleotide sequence is TGTGCCAGCAGTGAAGCGGGTGTCCTCGAGCAGTACTTC.